This T cell receptor (beta chain) was recovered during a study of human T cells and chemical hapten exposure. Across the study: The scalp of each patient received a weekly diphenylcyclopropenone dose for the full approximately 22-week study.

The table lists this clonotype with many counts. Its specificity is unknown. The time point denotes: pre-sensitization, week 0. Sample treatment: therapeutic diphenylcyclopropenone sensitization with weekly scalp DPC. Trimming pared 5 bases from V and 0 bases from J, leaving 10 bases between. Germline lookup yields CDR1 MDHEN and CDR2 SYDVKM. This CDR3 has 14 amino acids. TCRdb itself ran the RACE reads through MiXCR, one entry per CDR3 protein. The table includes 89,000 or so distinct CDR3 sequences, around 7.9% detected once. Regarding the study as a whole: Positive correlation was observed between PT1 expanded TCR counts and patch test score. Controls had significantly fewer large CDR3 similarity clusters than were formed by expanded TCRs.

This sequence joins TRBV28 and TRBJ1-1, with D maybe TRBD1 (6 bases). The receptor was derived from a man aged 40-49 years with alopecia areata. Some clones in this sample may be carry-over from other donors' samples. The sequenced sample was whole blood, obtained in connection with sensitization to the hapten diphenylcyclopropenone (DPC). The CDR3 spells CASSPGALNTEAFF. CDR3 nucleotides: TGTGCCAGCAGTCCGGGGGCCTTGAACACTGAAGCTTTCTTT.